This is a list of T cell receptor beta chains from one sample in a study of OX40 agonist ivuxolimab in advanced cancers. Assay used: immunoSEQ multiplex PCR; TCRdb lists only in-frame clones, some missing. The table has about 70,000 clones, just over 85% seen once. Sample: CD4+ or CD8+ T cells sorted from blood, taken in a trial of the OX40 agonist ivuxolimab. The origin of the receptors is an adult with an advanced solid tumor such as melanoma, head and neck, liver or kidney cancer. Each CDR3 is given with its conserved first and last residue. A D gene is named only where the DNA matches it firmly. Clone size, where shown, is once, few, many, or a class for clones that have expanded.

D gene	V gene	clone size	J gene	CDR3 DNA	CDR3 protein
TRBD1	TRBV7-2	.	TRBJ2-7	TGTGCCAGCAGCTCTGTAGGGACAGGGTACGAGCAGTACTTC	CASSSVGTGYEQYF
TRBD1	TRBV19	few	TRBJ1-5	TGTGCCACTTCCGGGACAGGAAATCAGCCCCAGCATTTT	CATSGTGNQPQHF
TRBD1	TRBV9	.	TRBJ1-6	TGTGCCAGCAGCGGCGGACAGGAAGCCTTTTCACCCCTCCACTTT	CASSGGQEAFSPLHF
TRBD2	TRBV25-1	.	TRBJ2-1	TGTGCCAGCAGTGAACTAGCGGGGATGCAGTTCTTC	CASSELAGMQFF
.	TRBV6-6	.	TRBJ2-2	TGTGCCAGCAAAGGGGGGCCTTCGAACACCGGGGAGCTGTTTTTT	CASKGGPSNTGELFF
.	TRBV7-4	.	TRBJ2-7	TGTGCCAGCAGCCCGGGACGAGAAAACTACGAGCAGTACTTC	CASSPGRENYEQYF
.	TRBV10-3	.	TRBJ2-2	TGTGCCATCAGTGCGGCAGAAGCCCTCCCGAACACCGGGGAGCTGTTTTTT	CAISAAEALPNTGELFF
.	TRBV11-3	.	TRBJ2-4	TGTGCCAGCAGCCGGGACCGGGACATTCAGTACTTC	CASSRDRDIQYF
.	TRBV7-2	.	TRBJ1-1	TGTGCCAGCAGCTCCGCGACAGGCCGAGCTTTCTTT	CASSSATGRAFF
.	TRBV27	.	TRBJ1-3	TGTGCCAGCAGTTCGGGACTCGGAAACACCATATATTTT	CASSSGLGNTIYF
.	TRBV14	.	TRBJ2-7	TGTGCCAGCAGCCAAAAGGACGGCTCCTACGAGCAGTACTTC	CASSQKDGSYEQYF
.	TRBV9	.	TRBJ1-1	TGTGCCAGCAGCCCCCCCCGGGTGGGCACTGAAGCTTTCTTT	CASSPPRVGTEAFF
.	TRBV30	.	TRBJ2-7	TGTGCCTGGAGTTTAGCCGACGGAACCTACGAGCAGTACTTC	CAWSLADGTYEQYF
.	TRBV30	.	TRBJ1-4	TGTGCCTGGAGTCCGGGGGGAGTATGGGAAAAACTGTTTTTT	CAWSPGGVWEKLFF
.	TRBV9	.	TRBJ1-3	TGTGCCAGCAGCGTAGCGGTTTCCTCTGGAAACACCATATATTTT	CASSVAVSSGNTIYF
TRBD1	TRBV20-1	.	TRBJ2-5	TGCAGTGCTAGAGATCGGGACAGGGCCTACTTC	CSARDRDRAYF
TRBD1	TRBV29-1	.	TRBJ2-5	TGCAGCGTTGAAGGTCAGGGGGCTGAAGAGACCCAGTACTTC	CSVEGQGAEETQYF
.	TRBV7-9	.	TRBJ1-1	TGTGCCAGCAGCTTAGCGGGACCTTTTGAAGCTTTCTTT	CASSLAGPFEAFF
TRBD1	TRBV29-1	.	TRBJ1-2	TGCAGCGGGGGGGACAGCAACTATGGCTACACCTTC	CSGGDSNYGYTF
.	TRBV5-4	.	TRBJ1-5	TGTGCCAGCAGCTTGAACGGTCAGCCCCAGCATTTT	CASSLNGQPQHF
.	TRBV30	.	TRBJ1-4	TGTGCCTGGGGGACAACGAATGAAAAACTGTTTTTT	CAWGTTNEKLFF
TRBD1	TRBV6-6	.	TRBJ1-2	TGTGCCAGCAGTGGCCCCCGGACAGGAGAGGGTGGCTACACCTTC	CASSGPRTGEGGYTF
TRBD1	TRBV19	.	TRBJ1-2	TGTGCCAGTAGTAATGACAGGGGAGGCTACACCTTC	CASSNDRGGYTF
TRBD2	TRBV28	.	TRBJ2-7	TGTGCCAGCAGGAGCGGGGGGGCCAACTACGAGCAGTACTTC	CASRSGGANYEQYF
.	TRBV19	.	TRBJ1-1	TGTGCCAGCCAAATGGGCCTTTCCGACACTGAAGCTTTCTTT	CASQMGLSDTEAFF
.	TRBV30	.	TRBJ2-5	TGTGCCTGGAGTGGAACAGGGTACCAAGAGACCCAGTACTTC	CAWSGTGYQETQYF
.	TRBV2	.	TRBJ1-2	TGTGCCAGCGTACAGAGGAGGGCGGATGGCTACACCTTC	CASVQRRADGYTF
.	TRBV7-2	.	TRBJ1-4	TGTGCCAGCAGCCCCATGGGGGAAAAACTGTTTTTT	CASSPMGEKLFF
.	TRBV7-3	.	TRBJ2-3	TGTGCCAGCAGCACCGACAGAGGAGATACGCAGTATTTT	CASSTDRGDTQYF
TRBD1	TRBV10-3	.	TRBJ1-1	TGTGCCATCAGTGAGCCGGGACAGGCGAGCGAAGCTTTCTTT	CAISEPGQASEAFF
.	TRBV28	once	TRBJ1-3	TGTGCCAGCAGTTTCCCGGAGACCTCTGGAAACACCATATATTTT	CASSFPETSGNTIYF
.	TRBV11-2	few	TRBJ2-7	TGTGCCAGCAGCTTAAATTCACAGGGTGCCTACGAGCAGTACTTC	CASSLNSQGAYEQYF
TRBD2	TRBV18	.	TRBJ2-1	TGTGCCAGCTCCCCGCCTTGGGGCGGGGGGGCCGGTGAGCAGTTCTTC	CASSPPWGGGAGEQFF